Below are 9 T cell receptor beta chains sequenced from a single sample in a study of shared clonotypes between healthy human individuals. Clones were read by immunoSEQ multiplex PCR, and TCRdb kept only the in-frame ones, dropping some. The table lists millions of clones, 85% to 95% of them singletons. Only CD45RO-negative cells positively selected for CCR7 counted as naive CD8 cells, so terminally differentiated effector memory CD45RA+ cells were excluded. Sample: naive CD8+ T cells from PBMCs. These receptors came from a man between 18 and 29 years old in good health. Some clones in this sample may be carry-over from other donors' samples.

In DNA form, the CDR3 reads TGTGCCAGCAGTTTATCCTTAGAGTGGCCCCAGCATTTT. Its translation: CASSLSLEWPQHF. The V call is TRBV27, the J call TRBJ1-5; D gene ambiguous. The V gene lost 0 bases and the J gene lost 9 bases, with 9 bases spanning the gap. Per germline, CDR1 MNHEY and CDR2 SMNVEV (reference sequence). The CDR3 is 13 amino acids.

The chain is built from TRBV11-2 and TRBJ2-5, with D hard to call. The CDR3 is 13 residues long. V was pared by 4 bases and J by 4 bases, with 10 bases between. Looked up from germline, CDR1 is SGHAT and CDR2 is FQNNGV. The CDR3 DNA sequence: TGTGCCAGCAGCTCCTCGGTGGGAGAGACCCAGTACTTC. Amino acid sequence: CASSSSVGETQYF. The full variable domain, in which reference TRBV11-2 and TRBJ2-5 provide the parts outside the CDR3, is EAGVAQSPRYKIIEKRQSVAFWCNPISGHATLYWYQQILGQGPKLLIQFQNNGVVDDSQLPKDRFSAERLKGVDSTLKIQPAKLEDSAVYLCASSSSVGETQYFGPGTRLLVL.

This sequence joins TRBV10-2 and TRBJ2-7; 10 nucleotides agree with TRBD2. Looked up from germline, CDR1 is WSHSY and CDR2 is SAAADI. Trimming cost V 5 bases and J 5 bases; bases outside gene matches: 6. This CDR3 has 14 residues. CDR3 coding DNA: TGCGCCAGCAGTTTCACTAGCGGGAATGACGAGCAGTACTTC. Its protein is CASSFTSGNDEQYF.

V usage is TRBV2 and J usage is TRBJ1-1, with D unresolved. Germline V gene sequence: CDR1 SNHLY, CDR2 FYNNEI. The CDR3 contains 13 residues. Trimming pared 4 bases from V and 3 bases from J, leaving 9 bases between. The CDR3 DNA reads as TGTGCCAGCAGTGCGCGCCAGTACACTGAAGCTTTCTTT. Protein sequence: CASSARQYTEAFF.

The gene calls are TRBV4-2 and TRBJ1-1; tentatively, D is TRBD1 (5 bases). Trimming stripped 3 bases from V and 5 bases from J, with 7 bases between. This CDR3 contains 12 residues. Germline CDR1 reads LGHNA; CDR2 reads YNFKEQ. The DNA for the CDR3 is TGTGCCAGCAGCCATGGGGGGACTGAAGCTTTCTTT. Its protein is CASSHGGTEAFF.

On this clone itself: Other DNA sequences within the sample encode an identical CDR3. The J gene is TRBJ1-5, the V gene TRBV11-2; TRBD1 might be the D (5 bases). Per the germline V gene, CDR1 is SGHAT and CDR2 is FQNNGV. The V end lost 1 base, the J end lost 1 base, and 5 bases lay between the germline ends. The CDR3 loop spans 14 amino acids. The CDR3 spells CASSLGGSNQPQHF. CDR3 DNA sequence: TGTGCCAGCAGCTTAGGGGGGAGCAATCAGCCCCAGCATTTT.

J is TRBJ1-1 and V is TRBV11-2, with 7 bases fitting TRBD1. The CDR3 is made up of 16 amino acids. Germline CDR1 SGHAT, CDR2 FQNNGV. V was pared by 3 bases and J by 0 bases, with 7 bases of the junction left unmatched. CDR3 sequence: CASSLATGFMNTEAFF. The CDR3 nucleotides read TGTGCCAGCAGCTTGGCGACAGGGTTCATGAACACTGAAGCTTTCTTT.

The chain couples TRBV15 to TRBJ2-7; 7 bases match TRBD2. The CDR3 extends over 17 amino acids. Germline V lookup: CDR1 LNHNV, CDR2 YYDKDF (reference sequence). V shed 0 bases, J shed 2 bases, and the junction held 10 bases outside the gene matches. The DNA for the CDR3 is TGTGCCACCAGCAGAGACCCTAGGGCGGGAGAGACCTACGAGCAGTACTTC. Protein sequence: CATSRDPRAGETYEQYF.

The J gene is TRBJ2-5, the V gene TRBV27; D perhaps matches TRBD1 (6 bases). The CDR3 loop spans 15 amino acids. Trimming stripped 8 bases from V and 1 base from J, with 17 bases between. Per germline, CDR1 MNHEY and CDR2 SMNVEV (reference sequence). The CDR3, as DNA: TGTGCCAGCGGGCCCCTTAGGGGGAGCCAAGAGACCCAGTACTTC. Protein: CASGPLRGSQETQYF.